Shown below are 18 T cell receptor beta chains from a single sample sequenced in a study of cytomegalovirus exposure and HLA in healthy donors (dated by TCRdb to about 2017). The protocol used for the library was the immunoSEQ multiplex PCR assay. The multiplex PCR relied on a mix of 60 forward primers for TCR Vbeta segments and 13 reverse primers for TCR Jbeta segments. In its TCRdb copy, this immuneACCESS table keeps in-frame sequences only and misses some clones. Where compared with another copy, unresolved V genes explain less than half of these, and the others have no known cause. The sample profile shows a few hundred thousand clones; approximately 83% of them were found once. 10% of the sample comes from the top ten. Material for sequencing was PBMCs. Every receptor here comes from a woman aged 45-59 years in good health and CMV-seropositive.

The gene calls are TRBV2 and TRBJ2-7; D gene ambiguous. CDR3 length equals 13 residues. Germline V gives CDR1 SNHLY, CDR2 FYNNEI. Trimming took off 6 bases at V and 0 bases at J, with 9 bases between the two ends. This CDR3 is CASSPVFSYEQYF. CDR3 nucleotides: TGTGCCAGCAGCCCGGTCTTCTCCTACGAGCAGTACTTC.

The chain is built from TRBV5-6 and TRBJ2-7, with a tentative D call TRBD1 (6 bases). From germline, CDR1 is SGHDT and CDR2 YYEEEE. CDR3 length: 13 amino acids. Trimming pared 1 base from V and 7 bases from J, leaving 12 bases between. The CDR3 region is CASSLYPGEEQYF. The CDR3 nucleotides read TGTGCCAGCAGCTTGTATCCAGGGGAAGAGCAGTACTTC.

The V gene is TRBV11-2, the J gene TRBJ2-3, with TRBD1 matching 10 bases. Germline CDR1 reads SGHAT; CDR2 reads FQNNGV. The CDR3 consists of 15 residues. V was clipped by 0 bases and J by 5 bases; unmatched bases: 2. CDR3 region: CASSLEGQGLDTQYF. CDR3 nucleotide sequence: TGTGCCAGCAGCTTAGAGGGACAGGGGTTAGATACGCAGTATTTT.

This chain joins TRBV4-1 and TRBJ1-2, with D perhaps TRBD1 (6 bases). The CDR3 consists of 17 residues. Germline-derived CDR1 and CDR2 are MGHRA and YSYEKL. Trimming left V 0 bases short and J 6 bases short, with 20 bases between. The CDR3 loop reads CASSQDITVGARHGYTF. The CDR3 coding sequence is TGCGCCAGCAGCCAAGATATTACCGTGGGGGCGCGTCATGGCTACACCTTC.

On this clone itself: Other DNA sequences in this sample translate to the same CDR3. This chain joins TRBV2 and TRBJ1-4; D is unresolved. Deletions cut 3 bases from V and 7 bases from J, with 12 bases between. Per the germline V gene, CDR1 is SNHLY and CDR2 is FYNNEI. The CDR3 runs 14 residues. The CDR3 region has the DNA TGTGCCAGCAGTGAGGCGGCGGGAATTGAAAAACTGTTTTTT. This codes for CASSEAAGIEKLFF.

The chain employs TRBV6-5 and TRBJ1-5; D is uncertain. Germline CDR1 reads MNHEY; CDR2 reads SVGAGI. V was pared by 0 bases and J by 0 bases, with 6 bases between. The CDR3 extends over 15 amino acids. CDR3 amino acids: CASSYSESSNQPQHF. Here the CDR3 DNA reads TGTGCCAGCAGTTACTCGGAGTCTAGCAATCAGCCCCAGCATTTT.

This chain joins TRBV7-9 and TRBJ1-6, with 7 bases fitting TRBD1. The CDR3 runs to 15 residues. CDR1 is SEHNR and CDR2 is FQNEAQ in the germline V gene (reference sequence). Trimming cost V 5 bases and J 7 bases; bases outside gene matches: 8. The CDR3 spells CASSERQGGNSPLHF. CDR3 DNA sequence: TGTGCCAGCAGCGAGCGACAGGGCGGGAATTCACCCCTCCACTTT.

The rearrangement joins TRBV7-2 to TRBJ2-7, with TRBD2 as a possible D gene (7 bases). Trimming cost V 1 base and J 2 bases, with 12 bases left between them. Per the germline V gene, CDR1 is SGHTA and CDR2 is FQGNSA. The CDR3 spans 15 residues. CDR3 coding DNA: TGTGCCAGCAGCTTAGGCGGGGGCAAGCCCTACGAGCAGTACTTC. Translating gives CASSLGGGKPYEQYF. The whole variable domain, filled in from reference TRBV7-2 and TRBJ2-7, reads GAGVSQSPSNKVTEKGKDVELRCDPISGHTALYWYRQSLGQGLEFLIYFQGNSAPDKSGLPSDRFSAERTGGSVSTLTIQRTQQEDSAVYLCASSLGGGKPYEQYFGPGTRLTVT.

The chain employs TRBV19 and TRBJ1-5; TRBD1 might be the D (6 bases). Germline-derived CDR1 and CDR2 are LNHDA and SQIVND (reference sequence). This CDR3 contains 13 residues. V was pared by 8 bases and J by 3 bases, with 11 bases between. Written as DNA, the CDR3 is TGTGCCAGTGACCGGACAGACAATCAGCCCCAGCATTTT. This encodes CASDRTDNQPQHF.

This clone was recorded only once. The rearrangement joins TRBV7-3 to TRBJ2-5, with a weak D call TRBD2 (7 bases). There are 16 residues in the CDR3. Germline CDR1 and CDR2: SGHTA and FQGTGA. Trimming left V 5 bases short and J 5 bases short, with 21 bases between. CDR3 bases: TGTGCCAGCAGCCAACGGAGGGGGGGGGCATGGGAGACCCAGTACTTC. It is translated as CASSQRRGGAWETQYF.

This chain uses TRBV5-1 with TRBJ1-4; TRBD1 might be the D (5 bases). Germline V lookup: CDR1 SGHRS, CDR2 YFSETQ. This CDR3 is built from 14 residues. The V gene lost 4 bases and the J gene lost 4 bases, with 11 bases spanning the gap. CDR3 nucleotides: TGCGCCAGCAGCACGGGTAGGGGTAATGAAAAACTGTTTTTT. Its protein product is CASSTGRGNEKLFF.

The chain couples TRBV11-1 to TRBJ2-2; no definite D call. Deletions cut 5 bases from V and 4 bases from J, with 11 bases between. CDR3 size: 14 residues. Germline CDR1 and CDR2: SGHAT and FQDESV (reference sequence). CDR3 in DNA: TGTGCCAGCAGCGGCGCCGACACCACCGGGGAGCTGTTTTTT. Amino acids: CASSGADTTGELFF.

The rearrangement uses TRBV7-2 and TRBJ1-2; 7 bases match TRBD1. Trimming cost V 6 bases and J 2 bases; bases outside gene matches: 9. CDR3 length: 15 amino acids. CDR1 and CDR2 from the germline V gene are SGHTA and FQGNSA. In nucleotides, the CDR3 is TGTGCCAGCAGGACCGGGACAGCCGTCAACTATGGCTACACCTTC. Residues: CASRTGTAVNYGYTF.

V and J are TRBV15 and TRBJ2-7, with TRBD1 identical over 9 bases. The V gene's germline CDR1 is LNHNV and CDR2 YYDKDF (reference sequence). V dropped 0 bases and J dropped 5; count of bases not matched to a gene: 8. The CDR3 covers 16 residues. The CDR3 sequence: CATSRETLGQGDEQYF. In nucleotides, the CDR3 is TGTGCCACCAGCAGAGAAACCCTGGGACAGGGAGACGAGCAGTACTTC. The full variable domain, completed using reference TRBV15 and TRBJ2-7, is DAMVIQNPRYQVTQFGKPVTLSCSQTLNHNVMYWYQQKSSQAPKLLFHYYDKDFNNEADTPDNFQSRRPNTSFCFLDIRSPGLGDTAMYLCATSRETLGQGDEQYFGPGTRLTVT.

This clone was counted a few times. The chain is built from TRBV4-1 and TRBJ1-5; TRBD1 is a possible D gene (6 bases). The ends were cut back, 3 bases at V and 5 bases at J, with 11 bases in the middle. Per germline, CDR1 MGHRA and CDR2 YSYEKL. This CDR3 region has 14 residues. This chain's CDR3 is CASSHPKGDQPQHF. DNA of the CDR3: TGCGCCAGCAGCCACCCCAAGGGGGATCAGCCCCAGCATTTT.

This chain uses TRBV2 with TRBJ1-2; TRBD1 aligns across 8 bases. The CDR3 contains 13 residues. In germline, CDR1 is SNHLY, CDR2 FYNNEI. Germline trimming cut 6 bases from V and 8 bases from J; bases unmatched to any gene: 8. The CDR3 bases are TGTGCCAGCAGCGGGACAGGCTTGTCGGGCTACACCTTC. Translation gives CASSGTGLSGYTF.

With regard to this clone: In the same sample, other DNA sequences code for this CDR3. The rearrangement uses TRBV27 and TRBJ1-1; 7 nucleotides match TRBD1. V gave up 6 bases and J gave up 0 bases; unmatched junction bases: 4. Germline CDR1 and CDR2: MNHEY and SMNVEV (reference sequence). This CDR3 contains 14 residues. Written as DNA, the CDR3 is TGTGCCAGCAGCCTAGACAGGGTGAACACTGAAGCTTTCTTT. This sequence encodes CASSLDRVNTEAFF.

This clone appeared a single time. Because the CDR3's place on the DNA is in doubt, the DNA is left out and the CDR3 is given as listed by TCRdb. V is TRBV5-1 and J is TRBJ2-2; the table names TRBD2, a call not compared with the DNA. Germline V gives CDR1 SGHRS, CDR2 YFSETQ. The CDR3 sequence runs 14 residues, both termini included. CDR3 sequence: CASTSGGVTGELFF.